The entry below gives a single T cell receptor (beta chain) sequence along with its context. The data are from a study of blood T cell repertoires in COVID-19. Turning to the study itself: PBMCs, B-cell-depleted T cells, or T cells were the source of the cDNA or gDNA that made up the material.

V dropped 1 base and J dropped 6 bases, with 15 bases sitting between them. The CDR3 runs to 16 residues. The germline CDR1 and CDR2 sequences are SGHVS and FNYEAQ. Data came from immunoSEQ multiplex PCR; TCRdb stores just in-frame clones and leaves some out. The sample gives about 220,000 clones, about 86% of which show up once; about 15% is in the top ten. The receptor comes from a woman in her forties or fifties with acute COVID-19. The gene calls are TRBV7-6 and TRBJ2-2; tentatively, D is TRBD1 (5 bases). Input material: PBMCs or T cells enriched from blood (not recorded which). CDR3 nucleotide sequence: TGTGCCAGCAGCTTAGGGAGTCAGGGTACGGCCGGGGAGCTGTTTTTT. This encodes CASSLGSQGTAGELFF.